This entry describes one T cell receptor (beta chain). This entry belongs to a study of cytomegalovirus exposure and HLA in healthy donors. V dropped 2 bases and J dropped 1 base, with 6 bases sitting between them. Germline CDR1 and CDR2: MNHEY and SVGAGI. This CDR3 region has 13 residues. Method: immunoSEQ multiplex PCR; TCRdb's copy keeps in-frame clones and lacks some. The sample consists of 100,000 or so clones, about 95% of them appearing once. The rearrangement links TRBV6-5 to TRBJ2-7, with D tentatively TRBD1 (5 bases). The source of this sequence is a woman under 30 in good health and CMV-seronegative. The sample consisted of PBMCs. Here the CDR3 DNA reads TGTGCCAGCAGTTACAGGGGTTCCTACGAGCAGTACTTC. Protein product: CASSYRGSYEQYF.